This note documents a single T cell receptor (beta chain) sequence. Trimming removed 4 bases from V and 0 bases from J, with 9 bases in between. Germline CDR1 is LGHNA and CDR2 is YNFKEQ. The CDR3 sequence is 15 residues long. The sample originates from a study of T-cell reconstitution after alpha-beta-depleted transplantation in children. TCRbeta library construction was performed incorporating unique molecular identifiers. TCRdb ran MiXCR on the PCR reads and lists one entry per CDR3 protein. The sample has 200,000 or so distinct CDR3 sequences, 8.4% seen once. The chain joins TRBV4-2 to TRBJ1-4; D uncertain. The sequence was obtained from a male patient between 2 and 15 years old who had a stem cell transplant for acute myeloid leukemia, so the T cells may come from the graft donor. The sample was PBMCs, mostly from graft donor cells, taken 360 days after TCRalphabeta/CD19-depleted stem cell transplant. The CDR3 nucleotides read TGTGCCAGCAGCCTGGAGCCTACAACTAATGAAAAACTGTTTTTT. It specifies CASSLEPTTNEKLFF.